Shown below are 16 T cell receptor beta chains from a single sample sequenced in a study of OX40 agonist ivuxolimab in advanced cancers. Measured with immunoSEQ multiplex PCR; TCRdb has only the in-frame clones, and not every one. This table has around 68,000 clones, roughly nine tenths appearing once. This material consisted of CD4+ or CD8+ T cells sorted from blood, taken in a trial of the OX40 agonist ivuxolimab. Receptors were obtained from an adult with an advanced solid tumor such as melanoma, head and neck, liver or kidney cancer.

V and J are TRBV7-9 and TRBJ1-2, with D possibly TRBD1 on 5 matching bases. There are 14 residues in the CDR3. Between the trimmed V and J ends, which lost 3 bases and 7 bases, there was a span of 15 bases. Germline CDR1 SEHNR, CDR2 FQNEAQ (reference sequence). The DNA for the CDR3 is TGTGCCAGCAGCTTTGCAGGGATTAGAATTGGCTACACCTTC. It codes for CASSFAGIRIGYTF.

The chain recombines TRBV5-1 with TRBJ2-2; 10 nucleotides align to TRBD1. The CDR3 loop spans 15 amino acids. Germline V gives CDR1 SGHRS, CDR2 YFSETQ. J gave up 6 bases and V 4 bases, and 6 bases lay outside the gene matches. The CDR3 region is CASSGTGTGAGELFF. The DNA for the CDR3 is TGCGCCAGCAGCGGGACCGGGACAGGGGCCGGGGAGCTGTTTTTT.

V and J are TRBV9 and TRBJ1-1; D unresolved. The V gene lost 4 bases and the J gene lost 0 bases, with 7 bases spanning the gap. The CDR3 runs 13 residues. The germline V gene encodes CDR1 SGDLS and CDR2 YYNGEE. The CDR3: CASSPIMNTEAFF. In DNA, the CDR3 is TGTGCCAGCAGCCCAATTATGAACACTGAAGCTTTCTTT.

As regards this clone: One end of the junction varies from germline; a read error may be responsible. V is TRBV6-1 and J is TRBJ2-7; D possibly corresponds to TRBD2 (5 bases). Germline V lookup: CDR1 MNHNS, CDR2 SASEGT. The CDR3 has 13 residues. The CDR3 DNA follows: TGTGCCACCAGTCGCGGGTCCTCCTACGAGCAGTACTTC. Encoded protein: CATSRGSSYEQYF.

The chain carries TRBV25-1 and TRBJ2-5; a possible D gene is TRBD2 (5 bases). The CDR3 sequence is 14 residues long. Germline CDR1 reads MGHDK; CDR2 reads SYGVNS. V was cut by 2 bases and J by 2 bases, with 9 bases left in between. As DNA, the CDR3 is TGTGCCAGCAGTGAAGTTAGGGAGCAAGAGACCCAGTACTTC. It encodes CASSEVREQETQYF.

The rearrangement links TRBV28 to TRBJ2-2; D not certain. Germline-derived CDR1 and CDR2 are MDHEN and SYDVKM. The CDR3 runs 14 residues. Deletions cut 10 bases from V and 5 bases from J, with 17 bases between. The CDR3 reads CATARALKTGELFF. Written as DNA, the CDR3 is TGTGCCACCGCCCGGGCCCTTAAAACCGGGGAGCTGTTTTTT.

This clone was picked up one time. This chain links TRBV5-1 with TRBJ2-2; D uncertain. The CDR3 contains 16 residues. The V and J ends lost 2 bases and 0 bases respectively, with 11 bases between them. The germline gives CDR1 SGHRS, CDR2 YFSETQ. The DNA of the CDR3 is TGCGCCAGCAGCTTCGCAGAAACGACGAACACCGGGGAGCTGTTTTTT. This codes for CASSFAETTNTGELFF.

J is TRBJ1-3 and V is TRBV11-2; D is uncertain. Germline V gives CDR1 SGHAT, CDR2 FQNNGV. V was trimmed by 3 bases and J by 0 bases, leaving 9 bases between them. This CDR3 has 15 residues. Written as DNA, the CDR3 is TGTGCCAGCAGCTTTTCAGGAACCTCTGGAAACACCATATATTTT. Translated, it gives CASSFSGTSGNTIYF.

The chain combines TRBV18 with TRBJ2-2, with 15 bases matching TRBD2. V lost 4 bases to trimming and J lost 5 bases; unmatched junction nucleotides: 8. The CDR3 spans 18 residues. Germline lookup yields CDR1 KGHSH and CDR2 LQKENI. The CDR3: CASSQPGLAGGWTGELFF. The CDR3 region has the DNA TGTGCCAGCTCACAGCCGGGACTAGCGGGAGGTTGGACCGGGGAGCTGTTTTTT.

The rearrangement links TRBV1 to TRBJ2-1; the listed D gene, TRBD2, was not tested against the DNA. TRBV1 is recorded as a pseudogene. The CDR3 sequence is 16 residues long. CDR3 coding DNA: TGCACCAGCAGCCAAGAAGGAGGGATCTCCTACAATGAGCAGTTCTTC. This gives the protein CTSSQEGGISYNEQFF.

The chain joins TRBV5-1 to TRBJ2-3; D unresolved. The germline V gene has CDR1 SGHRS and CDR2 YFSETQ. The CDR3 runs 15 residues. The V and J ends lost 1 base and 0 bases respectively, with 9 bases between them. CDR3: CASSLWTASTDTQYF. CDR3 nucleotides: TGCGCCAGCAGCTTGTGGACGGCTAGCACAGATACGCAGTATTTT.

The rearrangement links TRBV9 to TRBJ1-5, with 8 bases fitting TRBD1. V lost 2 bases, J lost 7 bases, and 8 bases stayed unmatched. Looked up from germline, CDR1 is SGDLS and CDR2 is YYNGEE. The CDR3 runs to 15 residues. The CDR3 nucleotides are TGTGCCAGCAGCGTGGGGACAGGCACGGAACAGCCCCAGCATTTT. Its translation: CASSVGTGTEQPQHF.

The V call is TRBV6-1, the J call TRBJ1-5; D is undetermined. This CDR3 has 13 residues. Germline lookup yields CDR1 MNHNS and CDR2 SASEGT. The V end was cut by 4 bases, the J end by 7 bases, with 11 bases between. CDR3 DNA sequence: TGTGCCAGCAGTGTGAGTATGCTCCAGCCCCAGCATTTT. It is translated as CASSVSMLQPQHF.

The gene calls are TRBV7-3 and TRBJ2-7, with 11 bases lining up with TRBD1. V shed 6 bases and J 3 bases; nucleotides not matched to a gene: 7. The CDR3 covers 15 residues. The germline CDR1 and CDR2 sequences are SGHTA and FQGTGA. The CDR3 sequence: CASSIGQGAIYEQYF. The CDR3 DNA is TGTGCCAGCAGTATCGGACAGGGGGCAATCTACGAGCAGTACTTC.

The chain carries TRBV7-9 and TRBJ2-5; D is perhaps TRBD2 (5 bases). The CDR3 sequence is 16 residues long. The germline gives CDR1 SEHNR, CDR2 FQNEAQ (reference sequence). The V gene lost 5 bases and the J gene lost 4 bases, with 20 bases spanning the gap. The CDR3 DNA reads TGTGCCAGCAGCCCCCCCGTCGTATGGGCGGGAGAGACCCAGTACTTC. Translation: CASSPPVVWAGETQYF.

This clone was observed once. CDR3 coding DNA: TGCGCCAGCAGCCAAGATTGGGGCAGGGGGCTTCGGGGCTACACCTTC. Its protein product is CASSQDWGRGLRGYTF. V and J are TRBV4-1 and TRBJ1-2; 8 bases are a match to TRBD1. Germline CDR1 and CDR2: MGHRA and YSYEKL. This CDR3 region has 16 residues. The ends lost 0 bases at V and 8 bases at J; junction bases unmatched: 11.